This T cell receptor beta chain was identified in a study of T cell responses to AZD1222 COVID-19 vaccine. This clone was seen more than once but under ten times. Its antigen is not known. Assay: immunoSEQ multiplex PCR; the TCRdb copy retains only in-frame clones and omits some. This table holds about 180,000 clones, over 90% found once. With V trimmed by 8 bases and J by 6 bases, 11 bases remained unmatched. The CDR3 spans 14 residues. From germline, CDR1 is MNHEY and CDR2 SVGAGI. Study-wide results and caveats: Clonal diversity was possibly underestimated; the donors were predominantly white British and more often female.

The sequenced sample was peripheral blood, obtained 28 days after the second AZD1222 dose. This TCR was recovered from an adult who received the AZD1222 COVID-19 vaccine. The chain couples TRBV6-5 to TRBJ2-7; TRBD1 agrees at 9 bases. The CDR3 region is CASGPGTGMGEQYF. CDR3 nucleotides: TGTGCCAGCGGTCCCGGGACAGGGATGGGCGAGCAGTACTTC.